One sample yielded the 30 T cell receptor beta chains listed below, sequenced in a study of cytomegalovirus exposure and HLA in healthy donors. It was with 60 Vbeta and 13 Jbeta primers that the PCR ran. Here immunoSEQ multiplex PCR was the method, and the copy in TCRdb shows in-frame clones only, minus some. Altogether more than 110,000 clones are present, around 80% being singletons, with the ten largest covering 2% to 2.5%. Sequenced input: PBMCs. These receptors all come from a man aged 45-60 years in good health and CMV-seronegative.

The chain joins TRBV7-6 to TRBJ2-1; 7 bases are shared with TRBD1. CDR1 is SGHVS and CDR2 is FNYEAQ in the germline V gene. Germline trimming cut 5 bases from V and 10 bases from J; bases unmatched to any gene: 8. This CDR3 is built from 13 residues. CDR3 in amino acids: CASSPTRGMEQFF. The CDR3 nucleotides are TGTGCCAGCAGCCCGACCAGGGGGATGGAGCAGTTCTTC.

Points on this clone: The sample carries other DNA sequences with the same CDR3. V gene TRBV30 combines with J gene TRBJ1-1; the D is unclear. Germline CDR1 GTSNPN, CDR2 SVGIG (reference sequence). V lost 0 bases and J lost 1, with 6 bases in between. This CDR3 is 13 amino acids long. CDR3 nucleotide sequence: TGTGCCTGGAGTGTAGGAGGGAACACTGAAGCTTTCTTT. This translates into CAWSVGGNTEAFF. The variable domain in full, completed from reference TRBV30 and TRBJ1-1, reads SQTIHQWPATLVQPVGSPLSLECTVEGTSNPNLYWYRQAAGRGLQLLFYSVGIGQISSEVPQNLSASRPQDRQFILSSKKLLLSDSGFYLCAWSVGGNTEAFFGQGTRLTVV.

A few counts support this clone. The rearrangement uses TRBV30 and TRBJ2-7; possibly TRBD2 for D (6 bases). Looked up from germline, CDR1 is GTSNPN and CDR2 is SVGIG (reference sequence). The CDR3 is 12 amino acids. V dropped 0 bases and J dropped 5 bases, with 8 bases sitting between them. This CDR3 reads CAWSVRGNEQYF. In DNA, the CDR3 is TGTGCCTGGAGTGTACGGGGGAACGAGCAGTACTTC.

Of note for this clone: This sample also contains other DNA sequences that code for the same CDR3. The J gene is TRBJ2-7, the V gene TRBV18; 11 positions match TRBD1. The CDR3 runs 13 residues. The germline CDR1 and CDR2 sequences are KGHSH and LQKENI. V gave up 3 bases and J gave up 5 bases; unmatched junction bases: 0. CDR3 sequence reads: CASSPGQGDEQYF. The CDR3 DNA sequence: TGTGCCAGCTCACCGGGACAGGGGGACGAGCAGTACTTC.

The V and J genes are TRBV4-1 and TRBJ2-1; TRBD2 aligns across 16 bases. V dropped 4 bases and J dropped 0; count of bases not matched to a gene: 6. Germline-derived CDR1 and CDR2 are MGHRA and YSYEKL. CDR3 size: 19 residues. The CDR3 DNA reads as TGCGCCAGCAGCCGGGCGGGACTAGCGGGGGGGAGCTCCTACAATGAGCAGTTCTTC. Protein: CASSRAGLAGGSSYNEQFF.

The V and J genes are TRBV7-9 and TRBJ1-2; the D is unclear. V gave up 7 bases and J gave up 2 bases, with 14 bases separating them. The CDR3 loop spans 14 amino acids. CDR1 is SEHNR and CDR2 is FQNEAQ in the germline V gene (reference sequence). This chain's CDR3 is CASTIRRENYGYTF. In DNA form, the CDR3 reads TGTGCCAGCACCATTAGGCGGGAAAACTATGGCTACACCTTC. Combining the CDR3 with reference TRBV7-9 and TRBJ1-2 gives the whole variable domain DTGVSQNPRHKITKRGQNVTFRCDPISEHNRLYWYRQTLGQGPEFLTYFQNEAQLEKSRLLSDRFSAERPKGSFSTLEIQRTEQGDSAMYLCASTIRRENYGYTFGSGTRLTVV.

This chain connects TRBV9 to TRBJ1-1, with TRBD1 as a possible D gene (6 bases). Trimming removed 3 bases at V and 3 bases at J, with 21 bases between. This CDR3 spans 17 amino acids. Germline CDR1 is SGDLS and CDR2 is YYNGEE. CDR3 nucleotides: TGTGCCAGCAGCGCCCAAACAGGGTCCTTCGGAGACACTGAAGCTTTCTTT. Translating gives CASSAQTGSFGDTEAFF.

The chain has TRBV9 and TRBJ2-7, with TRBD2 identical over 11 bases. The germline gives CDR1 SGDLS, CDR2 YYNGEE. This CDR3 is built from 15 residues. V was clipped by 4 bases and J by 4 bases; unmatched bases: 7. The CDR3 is CASSPDSGRVYEQYF. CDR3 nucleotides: TGTGCCAGCAGCCCAGATAGCGGGAGGGTTTACGAGCAGTACTTC.

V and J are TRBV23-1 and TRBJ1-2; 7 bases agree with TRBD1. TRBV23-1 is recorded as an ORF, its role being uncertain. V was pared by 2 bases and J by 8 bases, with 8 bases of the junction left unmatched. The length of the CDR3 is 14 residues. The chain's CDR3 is CASSQPPRQGGYTF. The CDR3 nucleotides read TGCGCCAGCAGTCAACCGCCTCGACAGGGCGGCTACACCTTC.

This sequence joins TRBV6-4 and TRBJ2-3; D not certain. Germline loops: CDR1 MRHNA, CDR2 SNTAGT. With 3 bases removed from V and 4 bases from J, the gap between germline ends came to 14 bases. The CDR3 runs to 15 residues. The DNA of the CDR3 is TGTGCCAGCAGTGAGCGGTCGAGAGGTCCAGATACGCAGTATTTT. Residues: CASSERSRGPDTQYF.

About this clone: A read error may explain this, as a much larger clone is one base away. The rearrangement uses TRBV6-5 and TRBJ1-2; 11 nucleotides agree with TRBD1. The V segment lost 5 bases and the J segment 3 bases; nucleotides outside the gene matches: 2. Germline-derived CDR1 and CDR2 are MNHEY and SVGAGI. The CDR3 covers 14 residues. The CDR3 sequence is CASSRTGGDYGYTF. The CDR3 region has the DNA TGTGCCAGCAGTCGGACAGGGGGCGACTATGGCTACACCTTC.

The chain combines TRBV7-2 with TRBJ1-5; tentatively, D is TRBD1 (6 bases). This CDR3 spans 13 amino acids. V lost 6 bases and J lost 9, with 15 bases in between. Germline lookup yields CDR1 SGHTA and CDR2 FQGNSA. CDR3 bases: TGTGCCAGCAGTTTGTCAGGGGTCCTGCCCCAGCATTTT. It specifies CASSLSGVLPQHF.

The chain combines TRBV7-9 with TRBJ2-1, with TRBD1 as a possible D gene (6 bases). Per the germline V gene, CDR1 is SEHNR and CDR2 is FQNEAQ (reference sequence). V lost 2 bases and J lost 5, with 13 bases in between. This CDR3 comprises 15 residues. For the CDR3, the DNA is TGTGCCAGCAGCTTACAGGGGAATTTCGACAATGAGCAGTTCTTC. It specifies CASSLQGNFDNEQFF.

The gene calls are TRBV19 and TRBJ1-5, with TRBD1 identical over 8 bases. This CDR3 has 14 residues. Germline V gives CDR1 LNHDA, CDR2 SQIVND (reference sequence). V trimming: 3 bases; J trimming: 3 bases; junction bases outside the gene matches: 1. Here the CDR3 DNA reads TGTGCCAGTAGTATGACAGGGGACAATCAGCCCCAGCATTTT. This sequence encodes CASSMTGDNQPQHF.

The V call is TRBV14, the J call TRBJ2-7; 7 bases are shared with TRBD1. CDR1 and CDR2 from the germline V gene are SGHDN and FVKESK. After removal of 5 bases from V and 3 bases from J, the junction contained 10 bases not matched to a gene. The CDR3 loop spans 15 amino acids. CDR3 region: CASSTGRDSNYEQYF. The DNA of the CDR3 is TGTGCCAGCAGCACTGGCCGGGACAGCAACTACGAGCAGTACTTC.

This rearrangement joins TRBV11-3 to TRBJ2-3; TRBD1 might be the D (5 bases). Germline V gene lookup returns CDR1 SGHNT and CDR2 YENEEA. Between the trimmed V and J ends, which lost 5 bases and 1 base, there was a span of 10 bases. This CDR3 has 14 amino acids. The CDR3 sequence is CASSEGAGTDTQYF. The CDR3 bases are TGTGCCAGCAGCGAAGGGGCGGGCACAGATACGCAGTATTTT.

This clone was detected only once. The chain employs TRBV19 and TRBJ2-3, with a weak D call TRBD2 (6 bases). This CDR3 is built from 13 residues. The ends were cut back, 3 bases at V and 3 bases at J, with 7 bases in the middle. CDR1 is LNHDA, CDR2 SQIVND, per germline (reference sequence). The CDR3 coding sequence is TGTGCCAGTAGTATCCGGGAGACAGATACGCAGTATTTT. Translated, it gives CASSIRETDTQYF.

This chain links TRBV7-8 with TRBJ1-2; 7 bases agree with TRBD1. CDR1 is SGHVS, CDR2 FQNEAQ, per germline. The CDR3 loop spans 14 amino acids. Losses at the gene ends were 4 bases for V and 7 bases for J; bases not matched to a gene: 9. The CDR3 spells CASSSHDRAGGYTF. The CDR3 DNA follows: TGTGCCAGCAGCTCACACGACAGGGCGGGTGGCTACACCTTC.

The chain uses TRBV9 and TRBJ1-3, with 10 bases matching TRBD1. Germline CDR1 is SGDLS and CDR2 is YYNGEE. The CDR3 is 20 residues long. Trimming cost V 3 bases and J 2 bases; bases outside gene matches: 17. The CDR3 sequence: CASSASKSFPGTGAGNTIYF. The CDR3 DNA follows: TGTGCCAGCAGCGCGAGTAAGTCTTTCCCCGGGACAGGGGCTGGAAACACCATATATTTT.

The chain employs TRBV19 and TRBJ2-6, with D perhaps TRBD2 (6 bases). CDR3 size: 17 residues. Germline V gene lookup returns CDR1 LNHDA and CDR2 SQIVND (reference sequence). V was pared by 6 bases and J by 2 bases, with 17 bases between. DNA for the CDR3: TGTGCCAGTAGCCATGCGGGGCGGAGGGCTGGGGCCAACGTCCTGACTTTC. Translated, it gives CASSHAGRRAGANVLTF.

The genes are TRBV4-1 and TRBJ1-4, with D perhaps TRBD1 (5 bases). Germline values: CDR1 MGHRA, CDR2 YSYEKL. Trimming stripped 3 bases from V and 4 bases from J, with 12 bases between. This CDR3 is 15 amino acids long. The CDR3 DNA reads TGCGCCAGCAGCCACCCGGGACTGATTAATGAAAAACTGTTTTTT. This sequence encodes CASSHPGLINEKLFF.

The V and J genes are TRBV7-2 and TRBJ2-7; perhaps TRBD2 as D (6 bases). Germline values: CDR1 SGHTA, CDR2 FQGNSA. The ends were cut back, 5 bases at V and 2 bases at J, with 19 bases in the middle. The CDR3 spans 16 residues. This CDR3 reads CASSPGGLALPYEQYF. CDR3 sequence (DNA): TGTGCCAGCAGCCCTGGGGGTCTAGCGTTACCCTACGAGCAGTACTTC.

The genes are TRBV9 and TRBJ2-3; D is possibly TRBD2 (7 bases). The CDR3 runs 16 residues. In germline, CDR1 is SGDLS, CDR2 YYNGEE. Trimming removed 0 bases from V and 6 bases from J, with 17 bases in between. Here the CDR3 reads CASSVGGGGAGDTQYF. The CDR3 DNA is TGTGCCAGCAGCGTAGGAGGTGGGGGGGCCGGGGATACGCAGTATTTT.

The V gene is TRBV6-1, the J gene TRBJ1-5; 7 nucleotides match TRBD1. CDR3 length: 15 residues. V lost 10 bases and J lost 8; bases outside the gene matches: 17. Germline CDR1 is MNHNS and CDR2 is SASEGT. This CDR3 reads CATQGGHQNWEPQHF. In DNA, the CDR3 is TGTGCCACCCAGGGGGGACACCAAAATTGGGAGCCCCAGCATTTT.

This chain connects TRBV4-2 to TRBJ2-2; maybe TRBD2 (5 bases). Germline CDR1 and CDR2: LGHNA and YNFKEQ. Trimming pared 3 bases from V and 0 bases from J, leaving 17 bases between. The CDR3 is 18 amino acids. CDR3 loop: CASSQERTGSTNTGELFF. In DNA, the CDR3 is TGTGCCAGCAGCCAGGAGCGGACGGGGTCAACGAACACCGGGGAGCTGTTTTTT.

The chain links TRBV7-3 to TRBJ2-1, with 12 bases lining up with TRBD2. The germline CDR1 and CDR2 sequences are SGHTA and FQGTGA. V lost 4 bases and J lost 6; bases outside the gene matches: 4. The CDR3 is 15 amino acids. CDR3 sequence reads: CASSSTSGRRNEQFF. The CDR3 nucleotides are TGTGCCAGCAGCTCCACTAGCGGGAGGCGCAATGAGCAGTTCTTC.

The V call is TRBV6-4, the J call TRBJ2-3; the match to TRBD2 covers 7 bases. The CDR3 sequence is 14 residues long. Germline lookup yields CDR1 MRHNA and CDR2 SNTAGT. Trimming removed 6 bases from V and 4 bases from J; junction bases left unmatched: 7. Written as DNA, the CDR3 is TGTGCCAGCAGCCAGAGCGGGACCCCAGATACGCAGTATTTT. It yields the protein CASSQSGTPDTQYF.

For the CDR3, the DNA is TGTGCCAGCAGCTTGGTAGCGGGGGGAGAGCAGTTCTTC. It specifies CASSLVAGGEQFF. This chain links TRBV5-4 with TRBJ2-1, with 10 nucleotides matching TRBD2. This CDR3 comprises 13 residues. Germline CDR1 SGHNT, CDR2 YYREEE (reference sequence). V lost 0 bases to trimming and J lost 10 bases; unmatched junction nucleotides: 1.

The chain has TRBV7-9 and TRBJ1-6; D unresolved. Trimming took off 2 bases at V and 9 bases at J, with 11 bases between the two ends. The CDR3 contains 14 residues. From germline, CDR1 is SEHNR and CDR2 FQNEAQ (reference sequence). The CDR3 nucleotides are TGTGCCAGCAGCTTATCAGTTTTAAGTTCACCCCTCCACTTT. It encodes CASSLSVLSSPLHF.

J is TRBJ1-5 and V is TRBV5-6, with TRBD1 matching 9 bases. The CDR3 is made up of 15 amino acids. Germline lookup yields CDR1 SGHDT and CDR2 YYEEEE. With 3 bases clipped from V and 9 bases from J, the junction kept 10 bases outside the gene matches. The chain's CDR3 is CASSSIGQGKGPQHF. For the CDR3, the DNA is TGTGCCAGCAGCTCGATAGGACAGGGGAAGGGGCCCCAGCATTTT.